The 27 T cell receptor beta chains given below trace back to one sample, sequenced in a study of blood T cell repertoires in COVID-19. Method: immunoSEQ multiplex PCR; TCRdb's copy keeps in-frame clones and lacks some. The sample records under 250,000 clones, 65% to 85% being singletons. Sample: peripheral blood. The origin of the receptors is a man aged 40-55 years with acute or convalescent COVID-19.

The V gene is TRBV7-3, the J gene TRBJ2-6; 7 nucleotides align to TRBD2. Germline V gene lookup returns CDR1 SGHTA and CDR2 FQGTGA. The CDR3 has 15 residues. The V segment lost 2 bases and the J segment 4 bases; nucleotides outside the gene matches: 2. CDR3 nucleotide sequence: TGTGCCAGCAGCTTAGGGCGGGAGGGGGCCAACGTCCTGACTTTC. Its translation is CASSLGREGANVLTF.

The chain is built from TRBV28 and TRBJ2-7, with 11 bases identical to TRBD1. The CDR3 runs 15 residues. CDR1 and CDR2 from the germline V gene are MDHEN and SYDVKM. J lost 3 bases, V lost 6 bases, and 7 bases had no gene match. CDR3 loop: CASRESGQGGYEQYF. For the CDR3, the DNA is TGTGCCAGCAGGGAATCGGGACAGGGGGGCTACGAGCAGTACTTC.

This chain uses TRBV5-1 with TRBJ1-2; 10 bases agree with TRBD1. This CDR3 has 14 amino acids. The germline V gene has CDR1 SGHRS and CDR2 YFSETQ. The junction had 2 bases not matched to a gene; V was cut back by 0 bases and J by 6 bases. CDR3 region: CASSLGTGGNGYTF. The CDR3 DNA sequence: TGCGCCAGCAGCTTGGGGACAGGGGGGAATGGCTACACCTTC. Combining the CDR3 with reference TRBV5-1 and TRBJ1-2 gives the whole variable domain KAGVTQTPRYLIKTRGQQVTLSCSPISGHRSVSWYQQTPGQGLQFLFEYFSETQRNKGNFPGRFSGRQFSNSRSEMNVSTLELGDSALYLCASSLGTGGNGYTFGSGTRLTVV.

The J gene is TRBJ2-3, the V gene TRBV27; 9 bases line up with TRBD2. The V gene's germline CDR1 is MNHEY and CDR2 SMNVEV (reference sequence). Unmatched junction bases numbered 8, after V lost 3 bases and J lost 4 bases. This CDR3 is 16 amino acids long. DNA for the CDR3: TGTGCCAGCAGTTTTTTCCTAGCGGGAAGCTCAGATACGCAGTATTTT. Its protein product is CASSFFLAGSSDTQYF.

This clone was picked up one time. This chain links TRBV27 with TRBJ2-1; TRBD1 might be the D (6 bases). Trimming left V 4 bases short and J 7 bases short, with 11 bases between. There are 13 residues in the CDR3. Germline CDR1 is MNHEY and CDR2 is SMNVEV (reference sequence). CDR3 coding DNA: TGTGCCAGCAGTTCATACAGGGCTAATGAGCAGTTCTTC. Translated, it gives CASSSYRANEQFF.

The CDR3 region has the DNA TGCGCCAGCAGGGTCGAGGCCGAGACCCAGTACTTC. Translating gives CASRVEAETQYF. The V gene is TRBV5-1, the J gene TRBJ2-5, with D hard to call. Germline CDR1 and CDR2: SGHRS and YFSETQ. V lost 5 bases and J 5 bases, leaving 10 bases between the germline ends. There are 12 residues in the CDR3.

The V gene is TRBV19, the J gene TRBJ2-1; 8 bases line up with TRBD1. V was pared by 5 bases and J by 5 bases, with 17 bases of the junction left unmatched. Germline loops: CDR1 LNHDA, CDR2 SQIVND (reference sequence). This CDR3 is built from 18 residues. In nucleotides, the CDR3 is TGTGCCAGTAGTTGGAGGGTGGCAGGGGGCTACGAGGACAATGAGCAGTTCTTC. Residues: CASSWRVAGGYEDNEQFF. Using reference TRBV19 and TRBJ2-1 for the parts outside the CDR3, the full variable domain is DGGITQSPKYLFRKEGQNVTLSCEQNLNHDAMYWYRQDPGQGLRLIYYSQIVNDFQKGDIAEGYSVSREKKESFPLTVTSAQKNPTAFYLCASSWRVAGGYEDNEQFFGPGTRLTVL.

This rearrangement joins TRBV4-3 to TRBJ1-6, with TRBD1 matching 10 bases. Per germline, CDR1 LGHNA and CDR2 YSLEER. The trim removed 4 bases at V and 8 bases at J, leaving 5 bases unmatched. This CDR3 is built from 15 residues. The CDR3 spells CASSRDRGFDSPLHF. CDR3 sequence (DNA): TGCGCCAGCAGCCGGGACAGGGGTTTTGATTCACCCCTCCACTTT.

V is TRBV5-1 and J is TRBJ1-1; 9 nucleotides agree with TRBD1. Germline V gene lookup returns CDR1 SGHRS and CDR2 YFSETQ. This CDR3 spans 15 amino acids. The trim removed 6 bases at V and 3 bases at J, leaving 9 bases unmatched. The CDR3 DNA follows: TGCGCCAGCACCCAACCGGGACAGGGTTACACTGAAGCTTTCTTT. Its protein is CASTQPGQGYTEAFF.

The genes are TRBV9 and TRBJ1-3; no definite D call. This CDR3 is 15 amino acids long. CDR1 and CDR2 from the germline V gene are SGDLS and YYNGEE. V lost 4 bases and J lost 4, with 15 bases in between. As DNA, the CDR3 is TGTGCCAGCAGCCCCGAGGGAGGGCGGGGAAACACCATATATTTT. This translates into CASSPEGGRGNTIYF.

The chain is built from TRBV15 and TRBJ1-2; TRBD1 aligns across 7 bases. The V gene end was trimmed by 0 bases and the J gene end by 7 bases; junction bases not matched to a gene: 8. Germline CDR1 LNHNV, CDR2 YYDKDF (reference sequence). The CDR3 sequence is 15 residues long. The CDR3, as DNA: TGTGCCACCAGCAGAGACAAGCTAGGGGGCTTTGGCTACACCTTC. This encodes CATSRDKLGGFGYTF.

This sequence joins TRBV27 and TRBJ2-3; TRBD1 might be the D (5 bases). The germline V gene has CDR1 MNHEY and CDR2 SMNVEV (reference sequence). This CDR3 is 13 amino acids long. V lost 6 bases, J lost 5 bases, and 12 bases lay in between. CDR3 nucleotides: TGTGCCAGCAGCCCTTGGGGCGGAGATACGCAGTATTTT. Translating it yields CASSPWGGDTQYF.

The gene calls are TRBV5-6 and TRBJ1-1, with 7 nucleotides matching TRBD1. The junction had 13 bases not matched to a gene; V was cut back by 4 bases and J by 4 bases. Germline V lookup: CDR1 SGHDT, CDR2 YYEEEE. CDR3 size: 16 residues. For the CDR3, the DNA is TGTGCCAGCAGCCGAGAACAGGGGCGGTTCCGCACTGAAGCTTTCTTT. It specifies CASSREQGRFRTEAFF.

V and J are TRBV6-5 and TRBJ1-5; perhaps TRBD1 as D (6 bases). The CDR3 runs to 15 residues. Germline-derived CDR1 and CDR2 are MNHEY and SVGAGI. Between the trimmed V and J ends, which lost 4 bases and 0 bases, there was a span of 10 bases. CDR3 protein: CASSLGAGSNQPQHF. CDR3 sequence (DNA): TGTGCCAGCAGTTTGGGGGCGGGTAGCAATCAGCCCCAGCATTTT.

The chain links TRBV19 to TRBJ2-3; 10 nucleotides match TRBD2. V was clipped by 7 bases and J by 5 bases; unmatched bases: 6. In germline, CDR1 is LNHDA, CDR2 SQIVND (reference sequence). The CDR3 contains 14 residues. In nucleotides, the CDR3 is TGTGCCAGTATGAGCGGGAGGGTCGGAGATACGCAGTATTTT. Amino acids: CASMSGRVGDTQYF.

The chain joins TRBV6-4 to TRBJ1-2; possible D gene TRBD1, 6 bases. Trimming cost V 5 bases and J 2 bases, with 12 bases left between them. The germline CDR1 and CDR2 sequences are MRHNA and SNTAGT. The CDR3 runs to 14 residues. The CDR3 coding sequence is TGTGCCAGCAGTCGAGAGGGGGGGAACTATGGCTACACCTTC. Translated: CASSREGGNYGYTF.

The chain combines TRBV30 with TRBJ2-7, with 7 bases identical to TRBD1. Germline assignment: CDR1 GTSNPN and CDR2 SVGIG (reference sequence). The trim removed 4 bases at V and 3 bases at J, leaving 6 bases unmatched. This CDR3 is 13 amino acids long. The CDR3 sequence is CAWNVYRGYEQYF. The CDR3, as DNA: TGTGCCTGGAACGTTTACAGGGGCTACGAGCAGTACTTC.

The rearrangement links TRBV27 to TRBJ2-1, with 9 bases that match TRBD1. The CDR3 covers 14 residues. Germline V lookup: CDR1 MNHEY, CDR2 SMNVEV (reference sequence). The V and J ends lost 5 bases and 8 bases, in that order; junction bases with no gene match: 7. CDR3 sequence: CASSASRDRDEQFF. The CDR3 DNA is TGTGCCAGCAGTGCGTCCCGGGACAGGGATGAGCAGTTCTTC.

V gene TRBV7-8 combines with J gene TRBJ2-7; D is ambiguous. Trimming shortened V by 2 bases and J by 2 bases, and 10 bases separated the two germline ends. The germline V gene encodes CDR1 SGHVS and CDR2 FQNEAQ. CDR3 size: 14 residues. The CDR3 sequence: CASSLTGPPYEQYF. As DNA, the CDR3 is TGTGCCAGCAGCTTAACGGGTCCACCCTACGAGCAGTACTTC.

CDR3 sequence: CASSDSTSGYTDTQYF. The CDR3 DNA is TGTGCCAGCAGTGACTCGACTAGCGGATACACAGATACGCAGTATTTT. The chain is built from TRBV6-4 and TRBJ2-3; 9 bases align to TRBD2. This CDR3 has 16 residues. Germline CDR1 and CDR2: MRHNA and SNTAGT. With V trimmed by 0 bases and J by 2 bases, 3 bases remained unmatched.

The chain recombines TRBV7-3 with TRBJ2-1; 9 bases are shared with TRBD1. This CDR3 has 14 residues. The V and J ends lost 4 bases and 8 bases, in that order; junction bases with no gene match: 6. The germline CDR1 and CDR2 sequences are SGHTA and FQGTGA. CDR3 region: CASSSTGGRDEQFF. The DNA of the CDR3 is TGTGCCAGCAGCTCAACAGGGGGCCGTGATGAGCAGTTCTTC.

This clone was observed a handful of times. The chain links TRBV4-2 to TRBJ1-3, with D possibly TRBD1 on 5 matching bases. Trimming stripped 4 bases from V and 0 bases from J, with 13 bases between. This CDR3 is built from 16 residues. Looked up from germline, CDR1 is LGHNA and CDR2 is YNFKEQ. The CDR3 coding sequence is TGTGCCAGCAGCCGGTCGGACACCAGCTCTGGAAACACCATATATTTT. Residues: CASSRSDTSSGNTIYF.

The chain employs TRBV10-2 and TRBJ2-2; 11 nucleotides align to TRBD2. The germline V gene encodes CDR1 WSHSY and CDR2 SAAADI. The CDR3 contains 16 residues. The junction had 6 bases not matched to a gene; V was cut back by 2 bases and J by 7 bases. This chain's CDR3 is CASSERVAGGGGELFF. In DNA, the CDR3 is TGCGCCAGCAGTGAGAGAGTAGCGGGAGGGGGCGGGGAGCTGTTTTTT.

The chain joins TRBV19 to TRBJ1-5; a weak D match, TRBD1 (5 bases). Germline V gene data show CDR1 as LNHDA and CDR2 as SQIVND (reference sequence). The CDR3 sequence is 13 residues long. V lost 8 bases, J lost 4 bases, and 12 bases lay in between. The CDR3 sequence: CASVRRGNQPQHF. In DNA, the CDR3 is TGTGCCAGTGTGCGTCGGGGGAATCAGCCCCAGCATTTT.

To note about this clone: The sample has other DNA sequences that encode this CDR3 too. The chain links TRBV19 to TRBJ1-1; D call uncertain. The V gene lost 2 bases and the J gene lost 1 base, with 8 bases spanning the gap. Germline CDR1 and CDR2: LNHDA and SQIVND (reference sequence). The CDR3 has 14 residues. CDR3 sequence (DNA): TGTGCCAGTAGTATAACGGGGTCGAACACTGAAGCTTTCTTT. Translated: CASSITGSNTEAFF.

V usage is TRBV18 and J usage is TRBJ2-7; 10 bases align to TRBD2. This CDR3 comprises 14 residues. Unmatched junction bases numbered 0, after V lost 3 bases and J lost 1 base. Germline V CDR1 and CDR2: KGHSH, LQKENI. The CDR3, as DNA: TGTGCCAGCTCACCGGGACTAGCGTCCTACGAGCAGTACTTC. Translating gives CASSPGLASYEQYF.

The chain employs TRBV2 and TRBJ1-6, with unresolved D. With 2 bases removed from V and 14 bases from J, the gap between germline ends came to 7 bases. CDR1 is SNHLY, CDR2 FYNNEI, per germline. This CDR3 contains 11 residues. The CDR3 loop reads CASSERGTLHF. CDR3 in DNA: TGTGCCAGCAGTGAACGAGGGACCCTCCACTTT. The whole variable domain, filled in from reference TRBV2 and TRBJ1-6, reads EPEVTQTPSHQVTQMGQEVILRCVPISNHLYFYWYRQILGQKVEFLVSFYNNEISEKSEIFDDQFSVERPDGSNFTLKIRSTKLEDSAMYFCASSERGTLHFGNGTRLTVT.